The 32 T cell receptor beta chains listed next were all sequenced from one sample in a study of T cells in women clearing cervical HPV infection. This table comes from immunoSEQ multiplex PCR, and its TCRdb copy is limited to in-frame clones, with some not included. Its listing shows approximately 44,000 clones. The specimen sequenced was blood buffy coat. These receptor sequences come from a woman aged 18-70 years with a cervical HPV16 infection that either progressed to CIN3+ or cleared (not recorded which).

In regard to this clone: The read halts 3 residues ahead of the CDR3 end, with the missing end drawn from the germline J gene. The rearrangement uses TRBV27 and TRBJ2-3; D is unresolved. Deletions cut 1 base from V and 6 bases from J, with 14 bases between. The CDR3 consists of 15 residues. Per the germline V gene, CDR1 is MNHEY and CDR2 is SMNVEV (reference sequence). CDR3 DNA, as far as it was read: TGTGCCAGCAGTTTATATGCAGGCGATGCGGATACG. The encoded protein is CASSLYAGDADT. The whole CDR3 reads CASSLYAGDADTQYF.

About this clone itself: The read is 3 residues too short to cover the CDR3 end, so that end is filled in from the germline J gene. The chain couples TRBV30 to TRBJ2-3; tentatively, D is TRBD2 (5 bases). Germline CDR1 is GTSNPN and CDR2 is SVGIG (reference sequence). The CDR3 is 11 amino acids. V was cut by 8 bases and J by 4 bases, with 10 bases left in between. Incomplete CDR3 DNA: TGTGCCGGCCAAGCGGCAGATACG. Encoded protein: CAGQAADT. The whole CDR3 sequence is CAGQAADTQYF.

On this clone itself: The CDR3 end falls 3 residues outside the read, so it is completed with the germline J gene. The rearrangement joins TRBV5-6 to TRBJ2-7, with a tentative D call TRBD2 (5 bases). Per germline, CDR1 SGHDT and CDR2 YYEEEE. This CDR3 region has 13 residues. The V end was cut by 2 bases, the J end by 4 bases, with 10 bases between. The DNA read from the CDR3 is TGTGCCAGCAGCTTAGGACTTGTTTACGAG. As protein: CASSLGLVYE. The CDR3 as a whole reads CASSLGLVYEQYF.

Comment on this clone: The CDR3 end falls 3 residues outside the read, so it is completed with the germline J gene. This sequence joins TRBV7-8 and TRBJ2-1, with D unresolved. Trimming cost V 3 bases and J 0 bases, with 12 bases left between them. Germline CDR1 SGHVS, CDR2 FQNEAQ. The CDR3 contains 16 residues. The sequenced part of the CDR3 DNA is TGTGCCAGCAGCTTCCCTAAAGTTAGCTCCTACAATGAG. It yields the protein CASSFPKVSSYNE. The full-length CDR3 reads as CASSFPKVSSYNEQFF.

Details on this clone: The CDR3 end falls 3 residues outside the read, so it is completed with the germline J gene. The chain carries TRBV6-2 or TRBV6-3 and TRBJ1-1; no clear D gene. CDR1 is MNHEY, CDR2 SVGEGT, per germline. The CDR3 spans 13 residues. V gave up 0 bases and J gave up 6 bases, with 8 bases separating them. The CDR3 DNA, read in part, is TGTGCCAGCAGTTACTCCGTTATCGCTGAA. Its translation: CASSYSVIAE. The CDR3 as a whole reads CASSYSVIAEAFF.

Comments on this clone: The CDR3 end is not reached by the read, which stops 3 residues before it; the germline J gene fills it in. The chain combines TRBV7-3 with TRBJ1-2; D is uncertain. The germline CDR1 and CDR2 sequences are SGHTA and FQGTGA. This CDR3 is 16 amino acids long. The CDR3 here is CASSPLTSGFGNDYTF. The CDR3 bases that were read are TGTGCCAGCAGCCCACTGACTAGCGGGTTCGGGAATGAC.

About this clone itself: The read is 3 residues too short to cover the CDR3 end, so that end is filled in from the germline J gene. The V call is TRBV5-4, the J call TRBJ1-1; D is ambiguous. CDR1 is SGHNT and CDR2 is YYREEE in the germline V gene (reference sequence). The CDR3 extends over 12 amino acids. V lost 3 bases, J lost 7 bases, and 10 bases lay in between. The chain's CDR3 is CASSSFPGEAFF. The CDR3 bases that were read are TGTGCCAGCAGCTCCTTTCCGGGTGAA.

Concerning this clone: The CDR3 end falls 3 residues outside the read, so it is completed with the germline J gene. The rearrangement joins TRBV19 to TRBJ1-2; the D is unclear. This CDR3 is built from 14 residues. Germline values: CDR1 LNHDA, CDR2 SQIVND (reference sequence). The sequenced CDR3 bases are TGTGCCAGTAGTCGGACTAGCGGGAGTTGGGAC. Protein sequence: CASSRTSGSWD. The CDR3 in full is CASSRTSGSWDYTF.

As for this clone: Coverage ceases 3 residues before the CDR3 finishes, and the germline J gene fills in the end. This chain uses TRBV5-6 with TRBJ1-4; D is perhaps TRBD1 (5 bases). Trimming shortened V by 3 bases and J by 4 bases, and 10 bases separated the two germline ends. CDR1 is SGHDT, CDR2 YYEEEE, per germline. This CDR3 has 14 amino acids. The covered CDR3 bases are TGTGCCAGCAGCTCTTTAGGGGATAATGAAAAA. Amino acid sequence: CASSSLGDNEK. The entire CDR3 sequence reads CASSSLGDNEKLFF.

Note on this clone: The CDR3 goes on 3 residues after the read ends, and that part is filled in from the germline J gene. V and J are TRBV20-1 and TRBJ2-5, with D possibly matching TRBD2 (5 bases). Trimming left V 0 bases short and J 2 bases short, with 10 bases between. The CDR3 has 14 amino acids. Germline V gives CDR1 DFQATT, CDR2 SNEGSKA (reference sequence). The part of the CDR3 DNA that was read is TGCAGTGCTAGAGATAGGCTAGCTCAAGAGACC. It codes for CSARDRLAQET. The whole CDR3 sequence reads CSARDRLAQETQYF.

Regarding this clone: The read stops 3 residues short of the end of the CDR3; the missing end is completed from the germline J gene. The chain employs TRBV5-6 and TRBJ2-3; possible D gene TRBD1, 5 bases. Trimming took 4 bases from V and 2 from J, leaving 11 bases between them. Germline CDR1 is SGHDT and CDR2 is YYEEEE. The CDR3 is 14 residues long. CDR3 loop: CASSPLGDTDTQYF. CDR3 DNA, as far as it was read: TGTGCCAGCAGCCCCCTAGGGGACACAGATACG.

On this clone itself: From the germline J gene comes the end of the CDR3, since the read stops 3 residues before it. This chain joins TRBV10-3 and TRBJ2-6; TRBD2 matches 7 bases. V lost 4 bases to trimming and J lost 0 bases; unmatched junction nucleotides: 0. The germline CDR1 and CDR2 sequences are ENHRY and SYGVKD. The CDR3 has 15 amino acids. The CDR3: CAISGGGSGANVLTF. Incomplete CDR3 DNA: TGTGCCATCAGTGGGGGGGGCTCTGGGGCCAACGTC.

As for this clone: The read terminates 3 residues ahead of where the CDR3 ends, so the germline J gene completes it. The rearrangement joins TRBV10-1 to TRBJ2-7; maybe TRBD1 (7 bases). Trimming took 8 bases from V and 1 from J, leaving 18 bases between them. From germline, CDR1 is WNHNN and CDR2 SYGVQD (reference sequence). The CDR3 contains 15 residues. The chain's CDR3 is CASRRGTDPSYEQYF. The CDR3 bases that were read are TGCGCCAGCCGGAGGGGGACAGATCCTTCCTACGAG.

In regard to this clone: The read ends 3 residues early relative to the CDR3; the germline J gene fills the gap. This chain uses TRBV7-6 with TRBJ2-7; TRBD1 matches at 7 bases. V was pared by 8 bases and J by 3 bases, with 10 bases of the junction left unmatched. The CDR3 covers 14 residues. Germline V gives CDR1 SGHVS, CDR2 FNYEAQ. The part of the CDR3 DNA that was read is TGTGCCAGCTCGGATACGGGACAGAACTACGAG. Its protein product is CASSDTGQNYE. In full, the CDR3 reads CASSDTGQNYEQYF.

A note on this clone: The CDR3 end is not reached by the read, which stops 3 residues before it; the germline J gene fills it in. The chain recombines TRBV19 with TRBJ2-3; TRBD1 agrees at 8 bases. CDR3 length: 12 residues. CDR1 LNHDA and CDR2 SQIVND come from the germline V gene (reference sequence). CDR3 loop: CAAKTGDQPQYF. CDR3 DNA, as far as it was read: TGTGCCGCAAAGACAGGGGATCAGCCG.

About this clone: The CDR3 is cut off 3 residues early in the read; its end comes from the germline J gene. The chain recombines TRBV19 with TRBJ1-5, with TRBD1 matching 9 bases. This CDR3 spans 14 amino acids. Trimming cost V 6 bases and J 5 bases; bases outside gene matches: 5. CDR1 LNHDA and CDR2 SQIVND come from the germline V gene (reference sequence). The sequenced CDR3 bases are TGTGCCAGTAGGAGGACAGGGGTTGATCAGCCC. It codes for CASRRTGVDQP. The whole CDR3 protein is CASRRTGVDQPQHF. The variable domain in full, with the rest retrieved from reference TRBV19 and TRBJ1-5, is DGGITQSPKYLFRKEGQNVTLSCEQNLNHDAMYWYRQDPGQGLRLIYYSQIVNDFQKGDIAEGYSVSREKKESFPLTVTSAQKNPTAFYLCASRRTGVDQPQHFGDGTRLSIL.

The DNA read from the CDR3 is TGTGCCAGCAGTTTACAGGGGCACGGCTATGGC. Protein sequence: CASSLQGHGYG. The full CDR3 sequence reads CASSLQGHGYGYTF. This chain links TRBV6-2 or TRBV6-3 with TRBJ1-2, with TRBD1 matching 7 bases. The missing CDR3 end, 3 residues past where the read stops, is filled in from the germline J gene. This CDR3 is built from 14 residues. The V gene end was trimmed by 4 bases and the J gene end by 4 bases; junction bases not matched to a gene: 6. Germline V CDR1 and CDR2: MNHEY, SVGEGT.

As regards this clone: The observed sequence ends 3 residues before the CDR3 terminus, with the missing tail filled in from the germline J gene. The V gene is TRBV7-9, the J gene TRBJ2-2, with a possible D match to TRBD1 (5 bases). Germline values: CDR1 SEHNR, CDR2 FQNEAQ (reference sequence). CDR3 length equals 12 residues. CDR3 sequence: CASTGIVEKLFF. Incomplete CDR3 DNA: TGTGCCAGCACAGGGATCGTGGAAAAG.

A remark on this clone: The read ends 3 residues early relative to the CDR3; the germline J gene fills the gap. The V gene is TRBV5-4, the J gene TRBJ2-3; the D is unclear. This CDR3 is 13 amino acids long. Looked up from germline, CDR1 is SGHNT and CDR2 is YYREEE (reference sequence). The germline V and J ends were trimmed by 6 bases and 2 bases, with 10 bases remaining between them. The CDR3 here is CASNHYPTDTQYF. Partial CDR3 DNA: TGTGCCAGCAACCACTACCCCACAGATACG.

For this clone: The read terminates 3 residues ahead of where the CDR3 ends, so the germline J gene completes it. This sequence joins TRBV10-3 and TRBJ1-1, with D perhaps matching TRBD1 (5 bases). Germline V gives CDR1 ENHRY, CDR2 SYGVKD. V lost 10 bases to trimming and J lost 3 bases, with 12 bases between them. There are 12 residues in the CDR3. The CDR3 loop reads CATRRGDTEAFF. CDR3 DNA, as far as it was read: TGTGCCACCCGACGAGGGGACACTGAA.

The covered CDR3 bases are TGCGCCAGCGCATCCTCCAGGGGAACTGAA. Translation gives CASASSRGTE. The CDR3 as a whole reads CASASSRGTEAFF. The chain couples TRBV10-1 to TRBJ1-1, with a tentative D call TRBD1 (6 bases). The read falls 3 residues short of the CDR3 end, and the missing part is taken from the germline J gene. The germline V gene has CDR1 WNHNN and CDR2 SYGVQD (reference sequence). The CDR3 length is 13 residues. Trimming took 8 bases from V and 5 from J, leaving 15 bases between them.

A remark on this clone: The read ends 3 residues early relative to the CDR3; the germline J gene fills the gap. The chain is built from TRBV29-1 and TRBJ1-1; a weak D match, TRBD1 (5 bases). Germline V lookup: CDR1 SQVTM, CDR2 ANQGSEA. The CDR3 totals 15 residues. The V end was cut by 1 base, the J end by 5 bases, with 17 bases between. The CDR3 bases that were read are TGCAGCGTTGAAGGCTCAGGCCGGGGGGTTACTGAA. It is translated as CSVEGSGRGVTE. The complete CDR3 sequence is CSVEGSGRGVTEAFF. The entire variable domain, with the rest obtained from reference TRBV29-1 and TRBJ1-1, is as follows: SAVISQKPSRDICQRGTSLTIQCQVDSQVTMMFWYRQQPGQSLTLIATANQGSEATYESGFVIDKFPISRPNLTFSTLTVSNMSPEDSSIYLCSVEGSGRGVTEAFFGQGTRLTVV.

For this clone: The sequence runs out 3 residues before the end of the CDR3; the remainder is reconstructed from the germline J gene. V usage is TRBV7-9 and J usage is TRBJ2-1; 7 bases are shared with TRBD1. Trimming at V came to 3 bases and at J to 2 bases, leaving 1 base not matched to a gene. CDR3 length: 14 amino acids. Germline CDR1 SEHNR, CDR2 FQNEAQ (reference sequence). Here the CDR3 reads CASSLGQTYNEQFF. Incomplete CDR3 DNA: TGTGCCAGCAGCTTGGGACAGACCTACAATGAG.

CDR3 DNA (partial): TGTGCCAGCAGCTCTTTGACTAGGAAGACG. It translates to CASSSLTRKT. The CDR3 in its entirety is CASSSLTRKTQYF. The chain employs TRBV7-2 and TRBJ2-3; the D gene is possibly TRBD2 (6 bases). Read data end 3 residues before the CDR3 end; the end is taken from the germline J gene. This CDR3 is built from 13 residues. Looked up from germline, CDR1 is SGHTA and CDR2 is FQGNSA.

Worth noting for this clone: The read halts 3 residues ahead of the CDR3 end, with the missing end drawn from the germline J gene. The rearrangement joins TRBV20-1 to TRBJ2-7; D possibly corresponds to TRBD2 (7 bases). The CDR3 consists of 14 residues. Deletions cut 1 base from V and 6 bases from J, with 16 bases between. The germline V gene encodes CDR1 DFQATT and CDR2 SNEGSKA (reference sequence). Incomplete CDR3 DNA: TGCAGTGCTAGAGTTCAGGGGCGGGAGAGCGAG. This sequence encodes CSARVQGRESE. The entire CDR3 reads CSARVQGRESEQYF.

Notes on this clone: The CDR3 goes on 3 residues after the read ends, and that part is filled in from the germline J gene. The chain uses TRBV5-6 and TRBJ2-7, with D perhaps given as TRBD1 or TRBD2 (6 bases each). Looked up from germline, CDR1 is SGHDT and CDR2 is YYEEEE. The V end lost 0 bases, the J end lost 4 bases, and 11 bases lay between the germline ends. The CDR3 length is 14 residues. CDR3 protein: CASSLGQGRYEQYF. The part of the CDR3 DNA that was read is TGTGCCAGCAGCTTGGGGCAGGGGAGGTACGAG. The full variable domain, with the rest looked up from reference TRBV5-6 and TRBJ2-7, is DAGVTQSPTHLIKTRGQQVTLRCSPKSGHDTVSWYQQALGQGPQFIFQYYEEEERQRGNFPDRFSGHQFPNYSSELNVNALLLGDSALYLCASSLGQGRYEQYFGPGTRLTVT.

Remarks on this clone: The read finishes 3 residues shy of the CDR3 end, and the germline J gene is used to complete it. The rearrangement joins TRBV5-6 to TRBJ1-2; 10 bases agree with TRBD1. CDR1 is SGHDT, CDR2 YYEEEE, per germline. CDR3 length equals 15 residues. The V gene end was trimmed by 6 bases and the J gene end by 2 bases; junction bases not matched to a gene: 7. The sequenced CDR3 bases are TGTGCCAGCACCCTAGGGACAGGGGCCAACTATGGC. Translating it yields CASTLGTGANYG. The full CDR3 sequence reads CASTLGTGANYGYTF.

Notes on this clone: The sequence runs out 3 residues before the end of the CDR3; the remainder is reconstructed from the germline J gene. V is TRBV6-2 or TRBV6-3 and J is TRBJ2-5, with 9 bases lining up with TRBD2. The CDR3 extends over 16 amino acids. V trimming: 5 bases; J trimming: 6 bases; junction bases outside the gene matches: 13. Germline CDR1 is MNHEY and CDR2 is SVGEGT. The sequenced part of the CDR3 DNA is TGTGCCAGCAGTCCCGATAGCGGGGGTCGGGCACAGACC. Encoded protein: CASSPDSGGRAQT. The whole CDR3 is CASSPDSGGRAQTQYF.

With respect to this clone: The CDR3 end is not reached by the read, which stops 3 residues before it; the germline J gene fills it in. The chain uses TRBV30 and TRBJ2-3, with 9 bases lining up with TRBD2. V lost 2 bases and J lost 3; bases outside the gene matches: 0. This CDR3 contains 13 residues. Germline V lookup: CDR1 GTSNPN, CDR2 SVGIG (reference sequence). The CDR3 DNA, read in part, is TGTGCCTGGAGTAGCGGGGGGACAGATACG. Translating gives CAWSSGGTDT. The entire CDR3 is CAWSSGGTDTQYF.

Note on this clone: Coverage ceases 3 residues before the CDR3 finishes, and the germline J gene fills in the end. V gene TRBV18 combines with J gene TRBJ2-1; a weak D match, TRBD2 (5 bases). The CDR3 sequence is 14 residues long. Germline CDR1 reads KGHSH; CDR2 reads LQKENI. The V end lost 4 bases, the J end lost 7 bases, and 14 bases lay between the germline ends. CDR3 sequence: CASSRSAGSNEQFF. CDR3 DNA, as far as it was read: TGTGCCAGCTCACGGAGCGCGGGTAGTAATGAG.

About this clone: The CDR3 end falls 3 residues outside the read, so it is completed with the germline J gene. This CDR3 is also generated by other DNA sequences in the sample. The rearrangement uses TRBV19 and TRBJ1-3; a weak D match, TRBD1 (6 bases). Germline CDR1 LNHDA, CDR2 SQIVND (reference sequence). This CDR3 region has 16 residues. Trimming took off 7 bases at V and 0 bases at J, with 16 bases between the two ends. The sequenced CDR3 bases are TGTGCCAGTACTCAGACAGGAGCCCTCTCTGGAAACACC. It is translated as CASTQTGALSGNT. The complete CDR3 reads CASTQTGALSGNTIYF.

As concerns this clone: Compared with germline, one end of the junction differs, possibly owing to a read error. The CDR3 DNA, read in part, is TGTACCAGCAGCGTAGAGAGGGATTCACCC. This encodes CTSSVERDSP. The CDR3 in full is CTSSVERDSPLHF. V gene TRBV9 combines with J gene TRBJ1-6; unclear D gene. The DNA ends 3 residues before the CDR3 does, and the rest of the CDR3 is filled in from the germline J gene. Germline-derived CDR1 and CDR2 are SGDLS and YYNGEE. The CDR3 loop spans 13 amino acids.